This T cell receptor beta chain is from a study of blood T cell repertoires in COVID-19. At the level of the study: Acute and convalescent COVID-19 specimens originated in the United States, Italy and Spain. In each case, the material was cDNA or gDNA derived from T cells, B-cell-depleted T cells, or PBMCs.

The V and J ends lost 5 bases and 7 bases respectively, with 8 bases between them. The CDR3 has 11 amino acids. Germline V gives CDR1 SEHNR, CDR2 FQNEAQ (reference sequence). This clone was observed a single time. Authors' methods: The assay estimated nucleated cells by amplifying reference gene primers. Sequenced by immunoSEQ multiplex PCR; TCRdb stores in-frame clones only, minus some. The V and J calls and clone size come from that table; D and trimming were worked out from the DNA. The sample lists about 54,000 clones; 81% were seen once. J is TRBJ1-1 and V is TRBV7-9, with unresolved D. Sequencing was done on a sample of peripheral blood. The clonotype originates from a woman aged 60 to 75 with acute or convalescent COVID-19. CDR3 residues: CASSQSYEAFF. The CDR3 DNA sequence: TGTGCCAGCAGCCAAAGCTATGAAGCTTTCTTT.